The clone carrying this T cell receptor beta chain was detected once. Its antigen is unidentified. Per the germline V gene, CDR1 is SNHLY and CDR2 is FYNNEI. The length of the CDR3 is 12 residues. V was pared by 10 bases and J by 1 base, with 7 bases between. Use of 60 Vbeta and 13 Jbeta primers characterized the PCR. Generated by immunoSEQ multiplex PCR, the TCRdb table keeps only in-frame clones and is missing some. In the table there are approximately 120,000 clones, approximately 89% of which are singletons. The data derive from a study of cytomegalovirus exposure and HLA in healthy donors. Study-level results: Per published reports, the classifier diagnosed cytomegalovirus status with high specificity and sensitivity. Presence/absence analyses assumed roughly uniform sequencing depth across donors, which may not hold. Rates of TCR association differed by HLA locus in a later analysis, with DRB1 highest and HLA-C lowest.

The donors were healthy bone marrow donors. This sequence joins TRBV2 and TRBJ2-2; D possibly corresponds to TRBD1 (6 bases). Sequencing input: PBMCs. The origin of this receptor is a woman between 25 and 40 years old in good health and CMV-seropositive. The CDR3: CAKTGNTGELFF. The DNA for the CDR3 is TGTGCCAAGACAGGGAACACCGGGGAGCTGTTTTTT.